This T cell receptor (beta chain) was captured by sequencing in a study of blood T cell repertoires in COVID-19. Study as a whole: Samples representing acute and convalescent COVID-19 were sourced from the United States, Italy and Spain. In each case, the material was cDNA or gDNA derived from T cells, B-cell-depleted T cells, or PBMCs.

The V and J ends lost 0 bases and 2 bases, in that order; junction bases with no gene match: 3. CDR3 length equals 15 residues. In germline, CDR1 is SGHTS, CDR2 YDEGEE. Source study methods: Reference gene primer amplification yielded estimated nucleated cell counts. Using immunoSEQ multiplex PCR, the repertoire was profiled, and TCRdb retains in-frame clones only, with some absent. V and J calls and clone size are copied from that table; D and trimming were computed from the DNA. In the table there are around 200,000 clones, roughly 87% of which are singletons. The source of this sequence is a man in his forties with active or convalescent COVID-19. The rearrangement links TRBV5-8 to TRBJ2-7; TRBD2 agrees at 9 bases. Sequencing was carried out using peripheral blood. CDR3 amino acids: CASSLGAGGTYEQYF. CDR3 coding DNA: TGTGCCAGCAGCTTGGGGGCGGGAGGGACCTACGAGCAGTACTTC. The whole variable domain, filled in from reference TRBV5-8 and TRBJ2-7, reads EAGVTQSPTHLIKTRGQQATLRCSPISGHTSVYWYQQALGLGLQFLLWYDEGEERNRGNFPPRFSGRQFPNYSSELNVNALELEDSALYLCASSLGAGGTYEQYFGPGTRLTVT.